This entry lists 9 T cell receptor beta chains sequenced from one sample in a study of cytomegalovirus exposure and HLA in healthy donors. Use of 60 Vbeta and 13 Jbeta primers characterized the PCR. Repertoires were generated with immunoSEQ multiplex PCR, while TCRdb's copy carries only in-frame clones and drops some. There are over 150,000 clones in the sample; approximately 80% occur only once, and 0.95% to 1.5% lies in the top ten. Sequencing used PBMCs. These receptors originate from a girl aged 2-9 years in good health and CMV-seropositive.

This rearrangement joins TRBV28 to TRBJ1-1, with a possible D match to TRBD1 (5 bases). The V gene's germline CDR1 is MDHEN and CDR2 SYDVKM. The ends were cut back, 2 bases at V and 1 base at J, with 8 bases in the middle. The CDR3 contains 14 residues. Here the CDR3 DNA reads TGTGCCAGCAGTTTAACAGGAACGAACACTGAAGCTTTCTTT. This translates into CASSLTGTNTEAFF.

This sequence joins TRBV25-1 and TRBJ1-6; TRBD1 might be the D (5 bases). The CDR3 sequence is 14 residues long. Trimming cost V 8 bases and J 5 bases, with 13 bases left between them. The germline gives CDR1 MGHDK, CDR2 SYGVNS. The CDR3 nucleotides are TGTGCCAGCCAACCAGGGTACCATAATTCACCCCTCCACTTT. It codes for CASQPGYHNSPLHF.

CDR3 sequence reads: CASSFPDQRSQDTQYF. The DNA for the CDR3 is TGTGCCAGCAGTTTCCCCGACCAGCGATCCCAAGATACGCAGTATTTT. This chain joins TRBV28 and TRBJ2-3; D not certain. The V end was cut by 3 bases, the J end by 5 bases, with 18 bases between. CDR3 size: 16 residues. The V gene's germline CDR1 is MDHEN and CDR2 SYDVKM.

The chain couples TRBV6-5 to TRBJ2-1; TRBD2 might be the D (6 bases). Germline lookup yields CDR1 MNHEY and CDR2 SVGAGI. The ends were cut back, 4 bases at V and 4 bases at J, with 14 bases in the middle. This CDR3 spans 15 amino acids. The CDR3 DNA is TGTGCCAGCAGTTCCGATGTGGGGGGTTACAATGAGCAGTTCTTC. The encoded protein is CASSSDVGGYNEQFF.

The rearrangement links TRBV11-2 to TRBJ2-1; 7 positions agree with TRBD2. CDR3 length: 17 amino acids. V lost 3 bases, J lost 1 base, and 9 bases stayed unmatched. Germline CDR1 and CDR2: SGHAT and FQNNGV. CDR3 nucleotides: TGTGCCAGCAGCTTTCTGGTGGAGGGAGGGTCCTACAATGAGCAGTTCTTC. Its translation is CASSFLVEGGSYNEQFF.

With respect to this clone: Germline is not matched at one junction end, which may reflect a read error. CDR3 coding DNA: TGCGCCAGCAGTTTGGATCCGGGACAGTACACTGAAGCTTTCTTT. It specifies CASSLDPGQYTEAFF. This rearrangement joins TRBV5-1 to TRBJ1-1, with 7 positions matching TRBD1. The CDR3 runs 15 residues. Germline CDR1 and CDR2: SGHRS and YFSETQ.

This CDR3 is CASSFEYPNEKLFF. The DNA for the CDR3 is TGTGCCAGCAGTTTTGAGTATCCTAATGAAAAACTGTTTTTT. The V call is TRBV27, the J call TRBJ1-4; D is ambiguous. There are 14 residues in the CDR3. Germline values: CDR1 MNHEY, CDR2 SMNVEV (reference sequence). V was shortened by 3 bases and J by 3 bases, with 8 bases between the two germline ends.

This sequence joins TRBV7-3 and TRBJ2-3, with 9 bases aligning to TRBD2. Per the germline V gene, CDR1 is SGHTA and CDR2 is FQGTGA. With V trimmed by 3 bases and J by 0 bases, 7 bases remained unmatched. There are 17 residues in the CDR3. The DNA of the CDR3 is TGTGCCAGCAGCTTCGGCGGGGGGGGGTCCAGCACAGATACGCAGTATTTT. Protein product: CASSFGGGGSSTDTQYF.

J is TRBJ2-7 and V is TRBV4-1, with 10 bases that match TRBD2. Looked up from germline, CDR1 is MGHRA and CDR2 is YSYEKL. CDR3 length: 17 amino acids. With V trimmed by 3 bases and J by 2 bases, 10 bases remained unmatched. The CDR3 is CASSQLPVSGGPYEQYF. The CDR3 DNA is TGCGCCAGCAGCCAGCTCCCCGTTAGCGGGGGGCCCTACGAGCAGTACTTC.